Shown below are 6 T cell receptor beta chains from a single sample sequenced in a study of CD8+ T cells in alopecia areata. Treatment specified: oral pan-JAK inhibitor, 5-10 mg twice daily. As the sequencing template, cDNA was produced by extracting RNA and reverse transcribing it. Repertoires were generated with immunoSEQ multiplex PCR, while TCRdb's copy carries only in-frame clones and drops some. This table holds about 140,000 clones, roughly 80% found once. Sequencing was performed on CD8+ T cells sorted from blood, taken at week 4, from a patient treated with tofacitinib. The receptor set was obtained from a human donor with alopecia areata.

V is TRBV7-2 and J is TRBJ2-2; weak D call: TRBD1 (6 bases). Germline V gene lookup returns CDR1 SGHTA and CDR2 FQGNSA. The CDR3 is 17 amino acids. V was clipped by 4 bases and J by 4 bases, with 19 bases between them. CDR3 nucleotides: TGTGCCAGCAGCTCATATAAGATTGGACAGCTCACCGGGGAGCTGTTTTTT. Translated, it gives CASSSYKIGQLTGELFF. Filled out from reference TRBV7-2 and TRBJ2-2, the complete variable domain reads GAGVSQSPSNKVTEKGKDVELRCDPISGHTALYWYRQSLGQGLEFLIYFQGNSAPDKSGLPSDRFSAERTGGSVSTLTIQRTQQEDSAVYLCASSSYKIGQLTGELFFGEGSRLTVL.

The chain couples TRBV5-4 to TRBJ2-3; maybe TRBD1 (5 bases). V dropped 7 bases and J dropped 6 bases, with 12 bases sitting between them. This CDR3 spans 12 amino acids. Germline CDR1 reads SGHNT; CDR2 reads YYREEE (reference sequence). The CDR3: CASGPRVDTQYF. CDR3 DNA: TGTGCCAGCGGGCCCAGGGTGGATACGCAGTATTTT.

In regard to this clone: This sample also contains other DNA sequences that code for the same CDR3. The CDR3 region is CASSSGLSYEQYF. Written as DNA, the CDR3 is TGTGCCAGCAGTTCCGGGCTCTCCTACGAGCAGTACTTC. The chain employs TRBV27 and TRBJ2-7; D is undetermined. CDR3 length equals 13 residues. CDR1 MNHEY and CDR2 SMNVEV come from the germline V gene (reference sequence). V lost 4 bases, J lost 0 bases, and 7 bases lay in between.

The J gene is TRBJ2-7, the V gene TRBV7-9, with TRBD1 matching 9 bases. Germline CDR1 is SEHNR and CDR2 is FQNEAQ (reference sequence). The CDR3 is 15 residues long. The V and J ends lost 5 bases and 2 bases, in that order; junction bases with no gene match: 7. The CDR3 sequence: CASSARTGATYEQYF. The CDR3 DNA is TGTGCCAGCAGCGCCAGGACAGGGGCAACCTACGAGCAGTACTTC.

The chain is built from TRBV9 and TRBJ2-6; 8 positions match TRBD1. CDR1 and CDR2 from the germline V gene are SGDLS and YYNGEE. V lost 0 bases and J lost 4; bases outside the gene matches: 9. This CDR3 contains 18 residues. The CDR3 DNA is TGTGCCAGCAGCGTAGCAGGACAGGGATTCGACGGGGCCAACGTCCTGACTTTC. This codes for CASSVAGQGFDGANVLTF.

This clone was observed once. The CDR3 protein is CSVEGTSGGSGNEQFF. Written as DNA, the CDR3 is TGCAGCGTTGAAGGAACTAGCGGGGGTTCGGGGAATGAGCAGTTCTTC. The chain couples TRBV29-1 to TRBJ2-1, with 11 bases lining up with TRBD2. The CDR3 sequence is 16 residues long. Trimming took 1 base from V and 7 from J; bases not matched to a gene: 9. CDR1 is SQVTM, CDR2 ANQGSEA, per germline.